These T cell receptor beta chains were read from a single sample in a study of blood T cell repertoires in COVID-19. The repertoire was sequenced with immunoSEQ multiplex PCR; TCRdb's copy has only in-frame clones and lacks some. This table holds hundreds of thousands of clones, about nine tenths found once. Sequencing used peripheral blood. The receptors stem from a middle-aged man with acute or convalescent COVID-19. Each CDR3 is given with its conserved first and last residue. Fields, in order: J gene, D gene, V gene, clone size, CDR3 DNA, CDR3 protein. D genes are given only for firm matches. The size field is filled for only some rows; it gives once, few, many or a size class.

TRBJ1-1	NA	TRBV6-2/TRBV6-3	NA	TGTGCCAGCAGTGCCTCCGGGACAAGCACTGAAGCTTTCTTT	CASSASGTSTEAFF
TRBJ1-2	NA	TRBV18	once	TGTGCCAGCACACCGCGTCGCCCTCGAAATCAGGACATTACTAACTATGGCTACACCTTC	CASTPRRPRNQDITNYGYTF
TRBJ2-2	NA	TRBV10-3	NA	TGTGCCACCGAGGGGATTGCGGGGCAGCGGACCGGGGAGCTGTTTTTT	CATEGIAGQRTGELFF
TRBJ1-1	TRBD1	TRBV11-2	few	TGTGCCAGCAGCTCGGACAGGGGGACTGAAGCTTTCTTT	CASSSDRGTEAFF
TRBJ1-2	TRBD1	TRBV10-2	NA	TGCGCCAGCAGTTGGACAGGCGCCTATGGCTACACCTTC	CASSWTGAYGYTF
TRBJ1-1	NA	TRBV10-3	NA	TGTGCCATCAGGTCGTCCAGGGAAAGTTTTGAAGCTTTCTTT	CAIRSSRESFEAFF
TRBJ1-1	NA	TRBV18	NA	TGTGCCAGCTCCCCTCGACAGATTATGAACACTGAAGCTTTCTTT	CASSPRQIMNTEAFF
TRBJ1-1	NA	TRBV18	NA	TGTGCCAGCTCACCTGGGACACCCGTCCCTGAAGCTTTCTTT	CASSPGTPVPEAFF
TRBJ1-3	NA	TRBV18	NA	TGTGCCAGCTCACCGCGCGGCGCTAGCTCTGGAAACACCATATATTTT	CASSPRGASSGNTIYF
TRBJ1-2	NA	TRBV7-8	NA	TGTGCCAGCAGCCCCGGGACTGCTACTATGGTCGGCTACACCTTC	CASSPGTATMVGYTF
TRBJ1-5	NA	TRBV11-2	NA	TGTGCCAGCAGCGGAGAGGTCGGTCAGCCCCAGCATTTT	CASSGEVGQPQHF
TRBJ2-5	NA	TRBV10-2	NA	TGCGCCAGCAGTGAGAGGGGTCCTATCCAAGAGACCCAGTACTTC	CASSERGPIQETQYF
TRBJ2-1	NA	TRBV6-5	NA	TGTGCCAGCAGTTACAGGGGGATCCGTGGGAATGAGCAGTTCTTC	CASSYRGIRGNEQFF
TRBJ1-6	TRBD1	TRBV11-2	NA	TGTGCCAGCAGCCCCCGACAGGGTTACAATTCACCCCTCCACTTT	CASSPRQGYNSPLHF
TRBJ1-5	TRBD1	TRBV18	once	TGTGCCAGCTCCCAACAGGGGGAAGTCAATCAGCCCCAGCATTTT	CASSQQGEVNQPQHF
TRBJ1-3	NA	TRBV5-8	NA	TGTGCCAGCAGCTTGGGACAGCCGGGAAACACCATATATTTT	CASSLGQPGNTIYF
TRBJ2-7	NA	TRBV18	NA	TGTGCCAGCTCACCACAGAGACAGCCCTACGAGCAGTACTTC	CASSPQRQPYEQYF
TRBJ2-7	TRBD1	TRBV3-1/TRBV3-2	NA	TGTGCCAGCAGCCTATTCCCTGCGGGACAGGTCCGCTCCTACGAGCAGTACTTC	CASSLFPAGQVRSYEQYF
TRBJ2-1	TRBD2	TRBV29-1	NA	TGCAGCGTCCCAGGGCGGGGGGATTACAATGAGCAGTTCTTC	CSVPGRGDYNEQFF
TRBJ1-2	NA	TRBV5-1	NA	TGCGCCAGCAGCTTGGGGGCCACCCGTGGCGATGGCTACACCTTC	CASSLGATRGDGYTF
TRBJ2-3	NA	TRBV6-5	NA	TGTGCCAGCAGGCTAACAGGCCCCGGCACAGATACGCAGTATTTT	CASRLTGPGTDTQYF
TRBJ2-1	NA	TRBV2	once	TGTGCCAGCTCGAGACTATCTAACAATGAGCAGTTCTTC	CASSRLSNNEQFF
TRBJ1-3	TRBD1	TRBV5-1	few	TGCGCCAGCAGCTTGGGGACAGGGTTGGTCTCTGGAAACACCATATATTTT	CASSLGTGLVSGNTIYF
TRBJ2-1	TRBD1	TRBV29-1	few	TGCAGCGTTGAGCGGACAGGGGGCAATGAGCAGTTCTTC	CSVERTGGNEQFF
TRBJ1-2	NA	TRBV2	once	TGTGCCACCGTTACCGGGACTTCAGCATCTACCGGCTACACCTTC	CATVTGTSASTGYTF
TRBJ2-5	NA	TRBV18	NA	TGTGCCAGCTCACCAAGTTGGCGGGAGACCCAGTACTTC	CASSPSWRETQYF
TRBJ1-4	NA	TRBV2	NA	TGTGCCAGCAGACAGGTGGACAGTTCTAATGAAAAACTGTTTTTT	CASRQVDSSNEKLFF
TRBJ1-1	NA	TRBV11-3	NA	TGTGCCAGCAGCTTAGTGGATTGGGGGGAAACTGAAGCTTTCTTT	CASSLVDWGETEAFF
TRBJ1-2	NA	TRBV5-8	NA	TGTGCCAGCAGCTCCCACGACCCGACGGGATATGGCTACACCTTC	CASSSHDPTGYGYTF
TRBJ2-7	NA	TRBV18	NA	TGTGCCAGCTCGCCGGACAGCTCCTACGAGCAGTACTTC	CASSPDSSYEQYF
TRBJ1-1	NA	TRBV6-5	NA	TGTGCCAGCATGGGGGGTGACACTGAAGCTTTCTTT	CASMGGDTEAFF
TRBJ1-4	TRBD1	TRBV6-5	few	TGTGCCAGCAGTTCGACAGGGATTAATGAAAAACTGTTTTTT	CASSSTGINEKLFF
TRBJ1-5	NA	TRBV6-5	NA	TGTGCCAGCAGAGGGCAGGGCGGCAATCAGCCCCAGCATTTT	CASRGQGGNQPQHF
TRBJ1-1	NA	TRBV7-9	NA	TGTGCCAGCAGCTTGCAAACAGGGAACACTGAAGCTTTCTTT	CASSLQTGNTEAFF
TRBJ1-4	TRBD1	TRBV6-5	NA	TGTGCCAGCAGAAATCAGGGGGCGGCTGAAAAACTGTTTTTT	CASRNQGAAEKLFF
TRBJ2-2	TRBD2	TRBV10-3	NA	TGTGCCATCAGGGGGACTAGCGGGGGGACCAACACCGGGGAGCTGTTTTTT	CAIRGTSGGTNTGELFF
TRBJ1-5	TRBD1	TRBV6-5	NA	TGTGCCAGCAGTCGACAGGGGGTAAACAATCAGCCCCAGCATTTT	CASSRQGVNNQPQHF
TRBJ1-2	TRBD1	TRBV30	NA	TGTGCCTGGAGTGGACAGGGGGCCGGTGGCTACACCTTC	CAWSGQGAGGYTF
TRBJ1-3	NA	TRBV7-9	few	TGTGCCAGCAGCTTACAAGGAGGCTCTGGAAACACCATATATTTT	CASSLQGGSGNTIYF
TRBJ2-7	TRBD1	TRBV27	NA	TGTGCCAGCAGTTTCGACAGGGGTTTGCGCGAGCAGTACTTC	CASSFDRGLREQYF
TRBJ1-5	NA	TRBV6-6	NA	TGTGCCAGCAGTTACTCGGGGCAGAATCAGCCCCAGCATTTT	CASSYSGQNQPQHF
TRBJ2-3	TRBD1	TRBV5-1	NA	TGCGCCAGCAGCTTACGGACAGGGCCCACAGATACGCAGTATTTT	CASSLRTGPTDTQYF
TRBJ2-7	NA	TRBV7-3	once	TGTGCCAGCAGCTCCGGACAGTTTACCGAGCAGTACTTC	CASSSGQFTEQYF
TRBJ1-1	TRBD1	TRBV9	NA	TGTGCCAGCAGCACAGGGACAGCCGTAATGAACACTGAAGCTTTCTTT	CASSTGTAVMNTEAFF
TRBJ1-3	NA	TRBV9	NA	TGTGCCAGCAGCGTAGACGACAGCTCTGGAAACACCATATATTTT	CASSVDDSSGNTIYF
TRBJ2-1	TRBD2	TRBV19	NA	TGTGCCAGTAGCCGCAGCGGGGGGGCAGTGGCTGAGCAGTTCTTC	CASSRSGGAVAEQFF
TRBJ2-7	TRBD1	TRBV5-1	NA	TGCGCCAGCAGCGTGGGGACAGGGGGCCTGGGTTCCCACGAGCAGTACTTC	CASSVGTGGLGSHEQYF
TRBJ2-6	TRBD2	TRBV11-2	NA	TGTGCCAGCAGCTTAGCCGCGGGGGAGAACGTCCTGACTTTC	CASSLAAGENVLTF
TRBJ2-5	TRBD1	TRBV3-1/TRBV3-2	NA	TGTGCCAGTGGACAGGGGTGGGAGACCCAGTACTTC	CASGQGWETQYF
TRBJ1-3	NA	TRBV19	NA	TGTGCCAGTAGTATTGCCGGCTCTGGAAACACCATATATTTT	CASSIAGSGNTIYF
TRBJ2-2	TRBD1	TRBV6-5	NA	TGTGCCAGCAGTAGTACAGGGGTAGCCGGGGAGCTGTTTTTT	CASSSTGVAGELFF
TRBJ1-4	NA	TRBV5-1	NA	TGCGCCAGCAGCTTGGTCTCAGGTCCAACTAATGAAAAACTGTTTTTT	CASSLVSGPTNEKLFF
TRBJ1-1	TRBD1	TRBV18	NA	TGTGCCAGTTCAGGGGACAGGGGGCCATCCTACACTGAAGCTTTCTTT	CASSGDRGPSYTEAFF
TRBJ1-6	TRBD1	TRBV7-2	few	TGTGCCAGCAGCTCAGGACAGGGGGCTGGAAATTCACCCCTCCACTTT	CASSSGQGAGNSPLHF
TRBJ2-7	NA	TRBV12-3/TRBV12-4	NA	TGTGCCAGCAGTTTACCGGGCTACGAGCAGTACTTC	CASSLPGYEQYF
TRBJ2-2	NA	TRBV29-1	NA	TGCAGCGTCCGTCGATTTAGCCACACCGGGGAGCTGTTTTTT	CSVRRFSHTGELFF